This T cell receptor beta chain was documented in a study of T cell repertoires in cytomegalovirus infection. Study-wide context: CMV infection together with matching HLA type was indicated by public TCR beta signatures.

This clonotype appeared a few times. As yet, its antigen is unknown. Overall study findings and caveats: The response measured ex vivo was dominated by TCR beta clonotypes (HLA-C-restricted and CMV-specific).

This CDR3 region has 15 residues. Germline V gene sequence: CDR1 MNHEY, CDR2 SVGEGT. J was trimmed by 4 bases and V by 6 bases; bases with no gene match: 9. Using its own MiXCR run on the reads, TCRdb lists one record per CDR3 protein. The sample includes some 400,000 distinct CDR3 sequences, 18% of them seen just once. The receptor comes from a human donor in good health (CMV status not recorded). Some clones in this sample may be carry-over from other donors' samples. The chain has TRBV6-2 or TRBV6-3 and TRBJ1-1; TRBD1 aligns across 9 bases. Sequenced input: PBMCs. The CDR3 nucleotides read TGTGCCAGCAGGAATCACAGGACAGGGGCCACTGAAGCTTTCTTT. Amino acids: CASRNHRTGATEAFF.